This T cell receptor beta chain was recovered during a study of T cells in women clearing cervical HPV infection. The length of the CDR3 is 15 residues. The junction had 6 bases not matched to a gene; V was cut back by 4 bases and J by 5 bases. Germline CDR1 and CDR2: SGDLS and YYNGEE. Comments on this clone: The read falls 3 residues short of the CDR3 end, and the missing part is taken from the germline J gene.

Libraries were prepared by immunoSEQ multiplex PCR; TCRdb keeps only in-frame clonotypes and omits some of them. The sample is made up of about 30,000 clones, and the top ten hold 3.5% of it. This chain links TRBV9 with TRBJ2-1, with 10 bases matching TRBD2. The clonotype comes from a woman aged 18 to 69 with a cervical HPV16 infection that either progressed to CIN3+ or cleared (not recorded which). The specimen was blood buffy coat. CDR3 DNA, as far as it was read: TGTGCCAGCAGCCCCCGGACTAGCGGAAACAATGAG. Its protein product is CASSPRTSGNNE. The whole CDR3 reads CASSPRTSGNNEQFF. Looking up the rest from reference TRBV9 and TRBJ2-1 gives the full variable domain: DSGVTQTPKHLITATGQRVTLRCSPRSGDLSVYWYQQSLDQGLQFLIQYYNGEERAKGNILERFSAQQFPDLHSELNLSSLELGDSALYFCASSPRTSGNNEQFFGPGTRLTVL.